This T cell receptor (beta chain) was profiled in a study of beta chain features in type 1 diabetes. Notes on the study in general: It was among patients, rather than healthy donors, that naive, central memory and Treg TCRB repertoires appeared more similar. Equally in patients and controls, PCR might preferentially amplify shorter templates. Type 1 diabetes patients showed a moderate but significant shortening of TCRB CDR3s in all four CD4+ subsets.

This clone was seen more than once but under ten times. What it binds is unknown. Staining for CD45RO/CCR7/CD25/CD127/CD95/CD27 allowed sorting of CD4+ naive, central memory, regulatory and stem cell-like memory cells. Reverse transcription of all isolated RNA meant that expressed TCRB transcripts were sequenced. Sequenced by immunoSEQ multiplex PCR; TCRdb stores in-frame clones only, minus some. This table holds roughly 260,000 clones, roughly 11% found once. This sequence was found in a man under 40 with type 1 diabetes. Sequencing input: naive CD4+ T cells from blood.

Written as DNA, the CDR3 is TGTGCCAGCAGCTTACCCTTTGGGCCCCGGGATTTTCGCAATGAGCAGTTCTTC. This encodes CASSLPFGPRDFRNEQFF. The chain employs TRBV7-9 and TRBJ2-1; weak D call: TRBD2 (5 bases). The CDR3 runs 18 residues. CDR1 is SEHNR, CDR2 FQNEAQ, per germline (reference sequence). Trimming shortened V by 2 bases and J by 6 bases, and 23 bases separated the two germline ends.